The rows below give T cell receptor beta chains drawn from one sample of a study of OX40 agonist ivuxolimab in advanced cancers. Generated by immunoSEQ multiplex PCR, the TCRdb table keeps only in-frame clones and is missing some. The data hold some 43,000 clones, with approximately 85% observed a single time. The sample was CD4+ or CD8+ T cells sorted from blood, taken in a trial of the OX40 agonist ivuxolimab. All receptors derive from an adult with an advanced solid tumor such as melanoma, head and neck, liver or kidney cancer. The CDR3 runs from the conserved cysteine through the conserved F or W. The D gene is left open where the match is weak. Only some rows state a clone size, as once, few, many or a class for expanded clones.

v_call: TRBV6-5
d_call: .
clone_size: .
j_call: TRBJ1-1
cdr3_aa: CASSYSKPNTEAFF
cdr3_nt: TGTGCCAGCAGTTACTCCAAGCCGAACACTGAAGCTTTCTTT

v_call: TRBV4-2
d_call: .
clone_size: .
j_call: TRBJ1-5
cdr3_aa: CASSQDKTVNQPQHF
cdr3_nt: TGTGCCAGCAGCCAAGATAAGACAGTGAATCAGCCCCAGCATTTT

v_call: TRBV19
d_call: .
clone_size: .
j_call: TRBJ1-6
cdr3_aa: CASSIDGQYYNSPLHF
cdr3_nt: TGTGCCAGTAGTATAGACGGACAGTACTATAATTCACCCCTCCACTTT

v_call: TRBV6-5
d_call: TRBD1
clone_size: .
j_call: TRBJ1-4
cdr3_aa: CASSYSAQGVGEKLFF
cdr3_nt: TGTGCCAGCAGTTACTCTGCGCAGGGGGTAGGGGAAAAACTGTTTTTT

v_call: TRBV10-3
d_call: .
clone_size: .
j_call: TRBJ2-5
cdr3_aa: CATIGGYQETQYF
cdr3_nt: TGTGCCACCATAGGAGGGTACCAAGAGACCCAGTACTTC

v_call: TRBV11-3
d_call: TRBD2
clone_size: .
j_call: TRBJ2-7
cdr3_aa: CASSFSGTSGGEQYF
cdr3_nt: TGTGCCAGCAGCTTCTCCGGGACTAGCGGGGGCGAGCAGTACTTC

v_call: TRBV28
d_call: .
clone_size: .
j_call: TRBJ2-3
cdr3_aa: CASIFAGSSDTQYF
cdr3_nt: TGTGCCAGCATCTTTGCGGGATCGTCAGATACGCAGTATTTT

v_call: TRBV7-2
d_call: TRBD2
clone_size: .
j_call: TRBJ2-7
cdr3_aa: CASSRGLASYEQYF
cdr3_nt: TGTGCCAGCAGCCGCGGACTAGCGTCCTACGAGCAGTACTTC

v_call: TRBV7-2
d_call: .
clone_size: .
j_call: TRBJ1-3
cdr3_aa: CASSLASRSSGNTIYF
cdr3_nt: TGTGCCAGCAGCTTAGCAAGTCGGTCCTCTGGAAACACCATATATTTT

v_call: TRBV9
d_call: .
clone_size: .
j_call: TRBJ2-2
cdr3_aa: CASSPVGGVITGELFF
cdr3_nt: TGTGCCAGCAGCCCGGTGGGGGGAGTAATCACCGGGGAGCTGTTTTTT

v_call: TRBV27
d_call: .
clone_size: .
j_call: TRBJ2-5
cdr3_aa: CASSLFGATQETQYF
cdr3_nt: TGTGCCAGCAGTTTGTTCGGGGCCACCCAAGAGACCCAGTACTTC

v_call: TRBV15
d_call: TRBD2
clone_size: .
j_call: TRBJ2-3
cdr3_aa: CATSGIAGDTDTQYF
cdr3_nt: TGTGCCACCAGCGGGATAGCGGGGGACACAGATACGCAGTATTTT

v_call: TRBV19
d_call: .
clone_size: .
j_call: TRBJ1-1
cdr3_aa: CASRKGALWTEAFF
cdr3_nt: TGTGCCAGTAGGAAAGGGGCTTTGTGGACTGAAGCTTTCTTT

v_call: TRBV9
d_call: .
clone_size: .
j_call: TRBJ2-3
cdr3_aa: CASARDISTDTQYF
cdr3_nt: TGTGCCAGCGCCCGGGACATTTCCACAGATACGCAGTATTTT

v_call: TRBV28
d_call: TRBD2
clone_size: .
j_call: TRBJ2-1
cdr3_aa: CASSFPSGRYNEQFF
cdr3_nt: TGTGCCAGCAGTTTTCCCAGCGGGAGATACAATGAGCAGTTCTTC

v_call: TRBV7-2
d_call: .
clone_size: .
j_call: TRBJ2-2
cdr3_aa: CASSGYLRGPNTGELFF
cdr3_nt: TGTGCCAGCAGCGGATACCTCAGGGGCCCGAACACCGGGGAGCTGTTTTTT

v_call: TRBV6-5
d_call: TRBD2
clone_size: .
j_call: TRBJ2-6
cdr3_aa: CASSRGGSGANVLTF
cdr3_nt: TGTGCCAGCAGTCGGGGGGGATCTGGGGCCAACGTCCTGACTTTC

v_call: TRBV9
d_call: .
clone_size: .
j_call: TRBJ2-1
cdr3_aa: CASSESARGFYNEQFF
cdr3_nt: TGTGCCAGCAGCGAGTCCGCAAGGGGGTTCTACAATGAGCAGTTCTTC

v_call: TRBV5-1
d_call: .
clone_size: .
j_call: TRBJ1-1
cdr3_aa: CASSSPGRSISTEAFF
cdr3_nt: TGCGCCAGCAGCTCACCGGGACGGAGTATAAGCACTGAAGCTTTCTTT

v_call: TRBV7-2
d_call: TRBD2
clone_size: .
j_call: TRBJ2-1
cdr3_aa: CASSRLAGGLIEQFF
cdr3_nt: TGTGCCAGCAGCCGACTAGCGGGGGGGCTGATTGAGCAGTTCTTC

v_call: TRBV2
d_call: .
clone_size: .
j_call: TRBJ2-3
cdr3_aa: CASSDGFSTDTQYF
cdr3_nt: TGTGCCAGCAGTGACGGGTTTAGCACAGATACGCAGTATTTT

v_call: TRBV6-1
d_call: TRBD2
clone_size: once
j_call: TRBJ2-7
cdr3_aa: CASSATPSGGSYEQYF
cdr3_nt: TGTGCCAGCAGTGCGACCCCTAGCGGGGGGTCTTACGAGCAGTACTTC

v_call: TRBV5-1
d_call: TRBD2
clone_size: few
j_call: TRBJ2-3
cdr3_aa: CASSLAYAGGHSGTDTQYF
cdr3_nt: TGCGCCAGCAGCTTGGCCTACGCGGGAGGGCATTCTGGAACAGATACGCAGTATTTT

v_call: TRBV18
d_call: TRBD1
clone_size: once
j_call: TRBJ2-2
cdr3_aa: CASSPQDRGPLNTGELFF
cdr3_nt: TGTGCCAGCTCACCACAAGACAGGGGGCCGTTGAACACCGGGGAGCTGTTTTTT

v_call: TRBV6-5
d_call: TRBD1
clone_size: few
j_call: TRBJ1-2
cdr3_aa: CASSYSGQGDYGYTF
cdr3_nt: TGTGCCAGCAGTTACTCAGGGCAGGGGGACTATGGCTACACCTTC

v_call: TRBV7-2
d_call: TRBD2
clone_size: .
j_call: TRBJ2-2
cdr3_aa: CACKGTSGNTGELFF
cdr3_nt: TGTGCCTGCAAAGGGACTAGCGGAAACACCGGGGAGCTGTTTTTT

v_call: TRBV9
d_call: TRBD1
clone_size: .
j_call: TRBJ2-2
cdr3_aa: CASSKGQVSGELFF
cdr3_nt: TGTGCCAGCAGCAAGGGACAGGTGTCAGGGGAGCTGTTTTTT

v_call: TRBV5-1
d_call: .
clone_size: once
j_call: TRBJ2-1
cdr3_aa: CASRPLVIGSDEQFF
cdr3_nt: TGCGCCAGCCGCCCGTTGGTGATTGGTTCTGATGAGCAGTTCTTC

v_call: TRBV28
d_call: TRBD1
clone_size: .
j_call: TRBJ1-2
cdr3_aa: CASSWDSYGYTF
cdr3_nt: TGTGCCAGCAGCTGGGACAGCTATGGCTACACCTTC

v_call: TRBV30
d_call: .
clone_size: .
j_call: TRBJ1-5
cdr3_aa: CASSPRQVRQPQHF
cdr3_nt: TGTGCCAGTAGTCCCCGACAGGTACGACAGCCCCAGCATTTT

v_call: TRBV6-5
d_call: TRBD1
clone_size: .
j_call: TRBJ2-7
cdr3_aa: CASSTDRGLTYEQYF
cdr3_nt: TGTGCCAGCAGCACGGACAGGGGGTTAACCTACGAGCAGTACTTC

v_call: TRBV12-5
d_call: TRBD1
clone_size: .
j_call: TRBJ1-5
cdr3_aa: CASGPTGGMDQPQHF
cdr3_nt: TGTGCTAGTGGTCCGACAGGGGGGATGGATCAGCCCCAGCATTTT

v_call: TRBV6-6
d_call: TRBD1
clone_size: once
j_call: TRBJ1-2
cdr3_aa: CASSYSPTGFYGYTF
cdr3_nt: TGTGCCAGCAGTTACTCCCCGACAGGGTTCTATGGCTACACCTTC